This T cell receptor beta chain stems from a study of a mutant IDH1 vaccine in newly diagnosed glioma. Study context: Onset of vaccination occurred 4-6 weeks following radiotherapy alone, or with temozolomide cycles. Patients previously underwent radiotherapy, temozolomide, or both, and most underwent both.

Time point specified: week 23, last vaccination. Alongside topical imiquimod, each dose of vaccine comprised 300 ug of mutant IDH1 20-mer peptide. As to this clone: Its antigen is still unknown.

Sequencing used immunoSEQ multiplex PCR; TCRdb keeps in-frame clones, though not all of them. The repertoire holds 25,000 to 35,000 clones, with 65% to 85% as singletons. V was trimmed by 2 bases and J by 4 bases, leaving 7 bases between them. The germline V gene has CDR1 MGHDK and CDR2 SYGVNS. The CDR3 runs 13 residues. This TCR derives from a woman aged 18-29 years with glioma. The sample here was PBMCs, taken from a glioma patient whose treatment included an IDH1 peptide vaccine. V is TRBV25-1 and J is TRBJ2-3; D remains unclear. CDR3 protein: CASSERFADTQYF. CDR3 bases: TGTGCCAGCAGTGAAAGGTTCGCAGATACGCAGTATTTT.